This T cell receptor beta chain comes out of a study of glioma-infiltrating T cells after dendritic cell vaccination. Study information: At biweekly intervals, patients got three intradermal dendritic cell vaccine injections.

Trimming removed 2 bases from V and 6 bases from J; junction bases left unmatched: 3. Germline V gene data show CDR1 as SGHDN and CDR2 as FVKESK. This CDR3 has 13 residues. TCRdb's copy holds only in-frame clones and misses some; the assay was immunoSEQ multiplex PCR. This sample has 75,000 to 95,000 clones, with approximately 75% found just once. The sample's time point: after dendritic cell vaccination, including at tumor progression/relapse. This TCR came from a human donor with glioblastoma. The sample consisted of blood, taken after dendritic cell vaccination. The chain recombines TRBV14 with TRBJ1-2; TRBD1 matches 7 bases. The CDR3 DNA follows: TGTGCCAGCAGCCAAAGAACAGGGGATGGCTACACCTTC. Encoded protein: CASSQRTGDGYTF.